This T cell receptor beta chain originates from a study of cytomegalovirus exposure and HLA in healthy donors. Study-wide findings and caveats: Reports state that TCR beta sequences accurately predicted most subjects' HLA-A and HLA-B alleles. Several V segments, TRBV6-2 and TRBV6-3 among them, could not be told apart and were dropped.

Germline CDR1 and CDR2: SGHVS and FNYEAQ. Trimming at V came to 2 bases and at J to 1 base, leaving 3 bases not matched to a gene. The CDR3 runs 17 residues. This PCR relied on a set of 60 Vbeta primers and 13 Jbeta primers. The data were produced by immunoSEQ multiplex PCR, yet TCRdb's version contains in-frame clones alone and is incomplete. The sample includes about 150,000 clones, about three fifths of them seen just once. Comment on this clone: The antigen is undetermined.

This clonotype was obtained from a woman aged 25-40 years in good health and CMV-seropositive. The specimen was PBMCs. This chain joins TRBV7-6 and TRBJ2-1; TRBD2 agrees at 12 bases. Here the CDR3 DNA reads TGTGCCAGCAGCTTACTAGCGGGGGGGGCGTCCTACAATGAGCAGTTCTTC. Translated, it gives CASSLLAGGASYNEQFF.